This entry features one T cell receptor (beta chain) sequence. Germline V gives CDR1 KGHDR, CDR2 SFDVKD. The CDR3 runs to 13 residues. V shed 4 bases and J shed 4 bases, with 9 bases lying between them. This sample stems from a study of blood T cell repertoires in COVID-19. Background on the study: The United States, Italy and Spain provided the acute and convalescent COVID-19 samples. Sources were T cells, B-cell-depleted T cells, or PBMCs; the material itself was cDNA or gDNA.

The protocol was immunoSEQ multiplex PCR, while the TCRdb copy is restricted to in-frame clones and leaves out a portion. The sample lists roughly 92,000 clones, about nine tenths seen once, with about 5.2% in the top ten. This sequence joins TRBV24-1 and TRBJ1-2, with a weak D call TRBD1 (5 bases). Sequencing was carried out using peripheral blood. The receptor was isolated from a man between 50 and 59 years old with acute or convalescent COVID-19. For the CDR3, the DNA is TGTGCCACCAGTGAAGGGGCCCGCTATGGCTACACCTTC. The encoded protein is CATSEGARYGYTF.